The present T cell receptor beta chain was sequenced within a study of blood T cells in healthy people across ages. Study outcomes and limitations: Both naive CD4+ cell counts and diversity were greater in long-lived donors than in aged donors. Age showed a roughly linear inverse relationship with TCR beta diversity per million T cells.

Primers used in a second PCR of roughly 6 to 12 cycles were a sample-barcoded 5' primer and a J-beta primer mix. A 12-random-nucleotide template-switch adaptor tagged each cDNA molecule. TCRdb re-derived calls from the 5' RACE reads in MiXCR, one entry per CDR3 protein. The repertoire holds 800,000 to 1,000,000 distinct CDR3 sequences, with around 49% as singletons. The sample holds a few counts of this clonotype. Its matching antigen is unknown. The CDR3 runs to 15 residues. The V gene's germline CDR1 is MDHEN and CDR2 SYDVKM. V lost 3 bases and J 8 bases, leaving 14 bases between the germline ends. The V gene is TRBV28, the J gene TRBJ1-6; no clear D. This sequence originates from a man aged 25 to 40 in good health. Material for sequencing was blood. CDR3 sequence (DNA): TGTGCCAGCAGTTTCCAGAGCTTTGACCATTCACCCCTCCACTTT. This encodes CASSFQSFDHSPLHF.